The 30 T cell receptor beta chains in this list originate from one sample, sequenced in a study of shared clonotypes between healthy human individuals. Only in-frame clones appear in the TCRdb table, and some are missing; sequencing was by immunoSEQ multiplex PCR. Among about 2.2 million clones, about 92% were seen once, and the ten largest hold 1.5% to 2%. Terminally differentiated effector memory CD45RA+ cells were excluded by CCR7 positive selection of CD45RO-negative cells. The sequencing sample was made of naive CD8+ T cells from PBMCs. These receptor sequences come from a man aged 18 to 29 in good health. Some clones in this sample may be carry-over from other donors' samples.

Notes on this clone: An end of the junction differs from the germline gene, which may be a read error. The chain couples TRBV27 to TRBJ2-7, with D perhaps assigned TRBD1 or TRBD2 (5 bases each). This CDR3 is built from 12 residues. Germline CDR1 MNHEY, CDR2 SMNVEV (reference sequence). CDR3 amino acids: CASRADTAEEYF. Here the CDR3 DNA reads TGTGCCAGCAGAGCGGACACGGCCGAGGAGTACTTC.

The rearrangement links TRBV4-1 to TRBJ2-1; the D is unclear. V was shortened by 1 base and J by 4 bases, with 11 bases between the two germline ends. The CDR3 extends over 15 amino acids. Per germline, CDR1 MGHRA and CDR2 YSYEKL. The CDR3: CASSQVTDRYNEQFF. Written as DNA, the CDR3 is TGCGCCAGCAGCCAAGTGACGGACCGTTACAATGAGCAGTTCTTC.

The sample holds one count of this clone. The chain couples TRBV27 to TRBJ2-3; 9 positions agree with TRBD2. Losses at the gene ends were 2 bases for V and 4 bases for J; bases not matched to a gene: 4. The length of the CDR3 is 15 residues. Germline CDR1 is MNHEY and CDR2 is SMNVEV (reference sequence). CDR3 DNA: TGTGCCAGCAGTTTAGCGGGAGGGCTTTCAGATACGCAGTATTTT. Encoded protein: CASSLAGGLSDTQYF.

CDR3 protein: CASGPTGGPLHTELFF. In DNA, the CDR3 is TGTGCCAGCGGCCCGACAGGGGGCCCCCTCCACACGGAGCTGTTTTTT. This chain connects TRBV27 to TRBJ2-2; 10 positions agree with TRBD1. This CDR3 spans 16 amino acids. Germline CDR1 and CDR2: MNHEY and SMNVEV (reference sequence). With 8 bases clipped from V and 10 bases from J, the junction kept 16 bases outside the gene matches.

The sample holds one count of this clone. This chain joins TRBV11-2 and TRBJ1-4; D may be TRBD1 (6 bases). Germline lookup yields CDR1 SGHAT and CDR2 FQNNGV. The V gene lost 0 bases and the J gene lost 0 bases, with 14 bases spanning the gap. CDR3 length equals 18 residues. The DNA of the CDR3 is TGTGCCAGCAGCTTAGATTTTGATTGGACAGCAACTAATGAAAAACTGTTTTTT. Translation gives CASSLDFDWTATNEKLFF.

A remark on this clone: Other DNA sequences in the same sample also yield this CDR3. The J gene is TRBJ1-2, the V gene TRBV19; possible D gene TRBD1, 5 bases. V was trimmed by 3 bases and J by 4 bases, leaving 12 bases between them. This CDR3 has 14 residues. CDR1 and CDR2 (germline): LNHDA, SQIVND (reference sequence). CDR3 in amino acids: CASSIGQGIYGYTF. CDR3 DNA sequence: TGTGCCAGTAGTATCGGCCAGGGAATCTATGGCTACACCTTC.

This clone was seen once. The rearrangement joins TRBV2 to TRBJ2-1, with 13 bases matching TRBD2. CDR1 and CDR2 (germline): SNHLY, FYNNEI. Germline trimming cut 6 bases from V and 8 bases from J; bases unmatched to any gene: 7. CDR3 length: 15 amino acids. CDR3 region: CASSELAGGPDEQFF. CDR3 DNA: TGTGCCAGCAGCGAACTAGCGGGAGGGCCCGATGAGCAGTTCTTC.

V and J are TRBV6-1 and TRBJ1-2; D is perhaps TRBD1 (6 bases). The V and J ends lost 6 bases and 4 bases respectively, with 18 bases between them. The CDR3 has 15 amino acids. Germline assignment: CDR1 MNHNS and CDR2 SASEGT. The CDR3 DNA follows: TGTGCCAGCAGGGGAGGGGGGCCGCCCTCCTATGGCTACACCTTC. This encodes CASRGGGPPSYGYTF.

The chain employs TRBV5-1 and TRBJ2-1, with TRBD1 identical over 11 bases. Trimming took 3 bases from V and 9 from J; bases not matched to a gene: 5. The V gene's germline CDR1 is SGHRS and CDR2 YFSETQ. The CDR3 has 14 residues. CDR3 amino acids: CASSSGQGAVEQFF. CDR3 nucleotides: TGCGCCAGCAGCTCTGGACAGGGGGCGGTTGAGCAGTTCTTC.

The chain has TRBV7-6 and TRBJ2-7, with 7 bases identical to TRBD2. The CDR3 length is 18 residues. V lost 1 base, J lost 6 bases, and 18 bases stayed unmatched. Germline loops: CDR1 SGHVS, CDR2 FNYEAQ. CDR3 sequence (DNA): TGTGCCAGCAGCTTAGGGCTAGCGGAGGGACCGTTCCTAGGCGAGCAGTACTTC. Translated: CASSLGLAEGPFLGEQYF. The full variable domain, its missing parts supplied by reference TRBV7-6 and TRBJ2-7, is GAGVSQSPRYKVTKRGQDVALRCDPISGHVSLYWYRQALGQGPEFLTYFNYEAQQDKSGLPNDRFSAERPEGSISTLTIQRTEQRDSAMYRCASSLGLAEGPFLGEQYFGPGTRLTVT.

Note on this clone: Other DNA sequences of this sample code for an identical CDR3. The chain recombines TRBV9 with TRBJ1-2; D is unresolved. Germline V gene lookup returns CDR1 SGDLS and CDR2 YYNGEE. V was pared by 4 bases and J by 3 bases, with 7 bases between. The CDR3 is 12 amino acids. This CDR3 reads CASSPRDYGYTF. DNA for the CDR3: TGTGCCAGCAGCCCCCGGGACTATGGCTACACCTTC.

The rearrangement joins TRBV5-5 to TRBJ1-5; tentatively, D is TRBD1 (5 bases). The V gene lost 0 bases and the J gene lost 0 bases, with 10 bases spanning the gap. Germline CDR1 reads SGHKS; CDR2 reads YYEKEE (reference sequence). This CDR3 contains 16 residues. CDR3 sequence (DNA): TGTGCCAGCAGCTTGGTATGGGACCATAGCAATCAGCCCCAGCATTTT. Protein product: CASSLVWDHSNQPQHF.

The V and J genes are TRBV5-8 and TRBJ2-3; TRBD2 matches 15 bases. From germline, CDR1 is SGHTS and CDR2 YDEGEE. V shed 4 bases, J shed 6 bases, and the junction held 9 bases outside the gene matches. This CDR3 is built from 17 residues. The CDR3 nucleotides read TGTGCCAGCAGCGGTCGGACTAGCGGGAGGGCCAGGGATACGCAGTATTTT. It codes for CASSGRTSGRARDTQYF.

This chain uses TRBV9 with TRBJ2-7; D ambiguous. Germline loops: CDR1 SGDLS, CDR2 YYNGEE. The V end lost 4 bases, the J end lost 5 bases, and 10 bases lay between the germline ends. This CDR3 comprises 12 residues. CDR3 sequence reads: CASSPRSDEQYF. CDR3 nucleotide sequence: TGTGCCAGCAGCCCCCGCAGTGACGAGCAGTACTTC.

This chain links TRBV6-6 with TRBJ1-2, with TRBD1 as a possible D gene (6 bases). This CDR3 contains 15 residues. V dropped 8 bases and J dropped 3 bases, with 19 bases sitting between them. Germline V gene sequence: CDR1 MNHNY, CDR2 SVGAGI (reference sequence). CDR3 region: CASSPYPGHDYGYTF. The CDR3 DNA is TGTGCCAGCTCTCCCTACCCGGGACACGACTATGGCTACACCTTC.

In DNA form, the CDR3 reads TGTGCCAGCAGCTTGGCTCGTGTTGGTCGGGACGAGCAGTACTTC. Residues: CASSLARVGRDEQYF. This chain links TRBV5-6 with TRBJ2-7, with D uncertain. The CDR3 spans 15 residues. Germline lookup yields CDR1 SGHDT and CDR2 YYEEEE. Trimming shortened V by 0 bases and J by 5 bases, and 15 bases separated the two germline ends.

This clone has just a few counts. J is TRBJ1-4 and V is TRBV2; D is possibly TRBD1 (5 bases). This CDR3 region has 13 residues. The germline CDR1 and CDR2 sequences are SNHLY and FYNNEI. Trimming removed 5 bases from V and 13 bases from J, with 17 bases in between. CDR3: CASSPPLGAVLFF. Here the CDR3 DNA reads TGTGCCAGCAGTCCCCCACTAGGGGCTGTACTGTTTTTT.

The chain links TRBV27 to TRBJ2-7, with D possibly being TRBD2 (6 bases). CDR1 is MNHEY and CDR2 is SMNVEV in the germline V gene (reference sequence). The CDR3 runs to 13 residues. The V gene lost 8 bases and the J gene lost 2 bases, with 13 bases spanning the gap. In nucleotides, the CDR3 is TGTGCCAGCGCGTCGGGGACTCCCTACGAGCAGTACTTC. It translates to CASASGTPYEQYF.

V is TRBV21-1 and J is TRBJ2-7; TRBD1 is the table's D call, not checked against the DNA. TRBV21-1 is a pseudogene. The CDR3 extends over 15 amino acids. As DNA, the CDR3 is TGTGCCAGCCCTTCTCCGGACAGGCGATCCTACGAGCAGTACTTC. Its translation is CASPSPDRRSYEQYF.

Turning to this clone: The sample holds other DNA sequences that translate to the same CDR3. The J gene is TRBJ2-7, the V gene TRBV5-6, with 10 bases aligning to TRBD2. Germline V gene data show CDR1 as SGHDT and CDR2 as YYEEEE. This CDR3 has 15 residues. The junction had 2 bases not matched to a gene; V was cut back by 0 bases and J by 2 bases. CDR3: CASSLGLAGAYEQYF. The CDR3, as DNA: TGTGCCAGCAGCTTGGGACTAGCGGGCGCCTACGAGCAGTACTTC.

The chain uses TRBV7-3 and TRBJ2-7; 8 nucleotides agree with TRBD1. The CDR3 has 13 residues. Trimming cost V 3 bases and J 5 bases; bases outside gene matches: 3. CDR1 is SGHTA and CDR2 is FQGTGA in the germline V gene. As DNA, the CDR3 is TGTGCCAGCAGCTTGACAGGGGCCGACGAGCAGTACTTC. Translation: CASSLTGADEQYF.

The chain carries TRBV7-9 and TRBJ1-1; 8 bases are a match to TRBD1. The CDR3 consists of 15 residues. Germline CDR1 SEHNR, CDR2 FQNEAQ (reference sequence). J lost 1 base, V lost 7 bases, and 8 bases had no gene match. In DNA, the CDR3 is TGTGCCAGCACCCTTTCACAGGGGGGGAACACTGAAGCTTTCTTT. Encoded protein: CASTLSQGGNTEAFF. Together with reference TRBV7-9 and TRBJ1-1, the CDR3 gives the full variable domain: DTGVSQNPRHKITKRGQNVTFRCDPISEHNRLYWYRQTLGQGPEFLTYFQNEAQLEKSRLLSDRFSAERPKGSFSTLEIQRTEQGDSAMYLCASTLSQGGNTEAFFGQGTRLTVV.

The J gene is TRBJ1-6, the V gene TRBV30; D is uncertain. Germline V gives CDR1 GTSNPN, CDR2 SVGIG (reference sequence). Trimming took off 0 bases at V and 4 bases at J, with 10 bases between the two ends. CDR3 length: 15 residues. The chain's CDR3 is CAWSVTRIYNSPLHF. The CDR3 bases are TGTGCCTGGAGTGTAACCAGGATTTATAATTCACCCCTCCACTTT.

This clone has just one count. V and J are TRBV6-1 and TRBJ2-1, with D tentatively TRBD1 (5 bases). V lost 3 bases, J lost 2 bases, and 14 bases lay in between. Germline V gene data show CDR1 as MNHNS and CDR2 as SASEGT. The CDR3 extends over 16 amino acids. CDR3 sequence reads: CASSDRVGATYNEQFF. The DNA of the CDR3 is TGTGCCAGCAGTGACCGGGTAGGGGCGACCTACAATGAGCAGTTCTTC.

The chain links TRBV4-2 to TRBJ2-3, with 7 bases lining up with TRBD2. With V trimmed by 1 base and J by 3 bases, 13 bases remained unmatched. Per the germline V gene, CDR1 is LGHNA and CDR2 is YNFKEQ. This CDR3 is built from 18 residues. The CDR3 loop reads CASSQGPYSGTTTDTQYF. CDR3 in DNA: TGTGCCAGCAGCCAAGGACCATACTCCGGGACTACTACAGATACGCAGTATTTT.

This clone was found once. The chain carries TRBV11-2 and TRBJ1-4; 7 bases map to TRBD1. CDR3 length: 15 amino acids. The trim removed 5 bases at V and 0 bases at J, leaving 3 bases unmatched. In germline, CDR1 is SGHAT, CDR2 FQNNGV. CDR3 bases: TGTGCCAGCAGCCCTGACAGGGCAACTAATGAAAAACTGTTTTTT. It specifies CASSPDRATNEKLFF.

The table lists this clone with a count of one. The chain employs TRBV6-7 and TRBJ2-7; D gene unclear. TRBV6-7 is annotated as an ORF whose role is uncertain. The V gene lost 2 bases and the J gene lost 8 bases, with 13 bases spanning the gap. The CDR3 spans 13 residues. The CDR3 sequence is CASSYPGPVKQYF. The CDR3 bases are TGTGCCAGCAGTTACCCCGGCCCCGTTAAGCAGTACTTC.

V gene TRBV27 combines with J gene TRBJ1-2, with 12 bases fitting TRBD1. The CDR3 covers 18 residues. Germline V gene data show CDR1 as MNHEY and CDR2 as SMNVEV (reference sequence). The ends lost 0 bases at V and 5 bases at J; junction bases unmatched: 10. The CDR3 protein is CASSLSGDRGRNPYGYTF. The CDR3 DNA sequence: TGTGCCAGCAGTTTATCGGGGGACAGGGGGCGAAATCCTTATGGCTACACCTTC.

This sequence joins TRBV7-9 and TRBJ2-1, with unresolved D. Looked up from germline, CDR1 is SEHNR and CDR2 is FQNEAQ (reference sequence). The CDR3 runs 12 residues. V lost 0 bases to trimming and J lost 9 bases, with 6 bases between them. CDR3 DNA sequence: TGTGCCAGCAGCTTAGCGATGGGTGAGCAGTTCTTC. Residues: CASSLAMGEQFF.

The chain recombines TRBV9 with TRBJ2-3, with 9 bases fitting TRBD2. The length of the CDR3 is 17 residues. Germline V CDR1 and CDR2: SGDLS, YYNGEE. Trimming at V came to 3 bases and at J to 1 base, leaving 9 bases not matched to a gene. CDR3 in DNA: TGTGCCAGCAGCGGAGGAACTTGGACTAGCGGCACAGATACGCAGTATTTT. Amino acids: CASSGGTWTSGTDTQYF.